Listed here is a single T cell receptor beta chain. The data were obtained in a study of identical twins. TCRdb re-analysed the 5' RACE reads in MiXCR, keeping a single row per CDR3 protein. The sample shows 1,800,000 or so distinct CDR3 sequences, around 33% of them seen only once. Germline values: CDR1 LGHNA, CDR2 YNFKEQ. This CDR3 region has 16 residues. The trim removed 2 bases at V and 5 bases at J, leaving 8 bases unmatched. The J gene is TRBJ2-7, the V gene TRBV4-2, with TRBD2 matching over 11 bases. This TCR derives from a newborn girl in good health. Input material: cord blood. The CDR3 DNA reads TGTGCCAGCAGCCAATTCACTAGCGGGAGTTTCCACGAGCAGTACTTC. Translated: CASSQFTSGSFHEQYF.